This is a list of T cell receptor beta chains from one sample in a study of shared clonotypes between healthy human individuals. This table comes from immunoSEQ multiplex PCR, and its TCRdb copy is limited to in-frame clones, with some not included. The sample yields 450,000 to 550,000 clones, less than 85% seen once. The sequenced sample consisted of PBMCs. The receptors stem from a woman aged 40 to 50 in good health. Some clones in this sample may be carry-over from other donors' samples. Both conserved end residues are part of each CDR3. The D gene is left open where the match is weak. Clone size appears in some rows only: once, few, many, or a class for an expanded clone.

abundance,j_gene,len,d_gene,v_gene,CDR3nt,CDR3aa
-,TRBJ1-1,14,-,TRBV2,TGTGCCAGCTCGCAGCTTGGGCGTGGTACTGAAGCTTTCTTT,CASSQLGRGTEAFF
-,TRBJ2-4,17,TRBD2,TRBV13,TGTGCCAGCAGCTCCGGACTAGCGGGACTAGCCAAAAACATTCAGTACTTC,CASSSGLAGLAKNIQYF
-,TRBJ2-7,13,TRBD2,TRBV5-4,TGTGCCAGCAGCCCGGGAGGGTCCTACGAGCAGTACTTC,CASSPGGSYEQYF
-,TRBJ2-6,18,TRBD2,TRBV28,TGTGCCAGCAGTAGAACGGGGGTAGCGGGAGCTGGGGCCAACGTCCTGACTTTC,CASSRTGVAGAGANVLTF
-,TRBJ2-3,16,TRBD2,TRBV5-4,TGTGCCAGCAGCCCCCTAGGGATAGCGGGTGCAGATACGCAGTATTTT,CASSPLGIAGADTQYF
many,TRBJ2-6,16,-,TRBV19,TGTGCCAGTAGTATGCGCAGGGAGGCTGGGGCCAACGTCCTGACTTTC,CASSMRREAGANVLTF
once,TRBJ2-7,15,TRBD2,TRBV18,TGTGCCAGCTCACCCCCGACAGCGGGAGTCCACGAGCAGTACTTC,CASSPPTAGVHEQYF
-,TRBJ1-2,15,TRBD1,TRBV19,TGTGCCAGTAGTCCAACTCCCGGGACAGGCTATGGCTACACCTTC,CASSPTPGTGYGYTF
once,TRBJ2-3,14,TRBD2,TRBV7-3,TGTGCCAGCAGCTTTACGGGAGGGTCTGATACGCAGTATTTT,CASSFTGGSDTQYF
-,TRBJ2-1,16,-,TRBV6-6,TGTGCCAGCAGTTCCTTGGAACGCAGGGCCTACAATGAGCAGTTCTTC,CASSSLERRAYNEQFF
-,TRBJ2-7,11,-,TRBV30,TGTGCCTGGAGTGTGGCTTACGAGCAGTACTTC,CAWSVAYEQYF
once,TRBJ1-2,13,-,TRBV10-2,TGCGCCAGCAGTGAGGGGCAGAACTATGGCTACACCTTC,CASSEGQNYGYTF
-,TRBJ1-6,13,-,TRBV6-5,TGTGCCAGCAGGCGGGATCTTAATTCACCCCTCCACTTT,CASRRDLNSPLHF
-,TRBJ2-4,14,-,TRBV5-1,TGCGCCAGCAGCTTGGTAGGGACATCGGATATTCAGTACTTC,CASSLVGTSDIQYF
-,TRBJ1-4,16,-,TRBV5-1,TGCGCCAGCAGCCCCGGCTCGGTTGCAACTAATGAAAAACTGTTTTTT,CASSPGSVATNEKLFF
-,TRBJ2-5,15,-,TRBV28,TGTGCCAGCAGGGGATTGGGTAGCGGTCAAGAGACCCAGTACTTC,CASRGLGSGQETQYF
-,TRBJ2-7,14,TRBD2,TRBV7-7,TGTGCTAGCAGCTTGGGGACTAGCGCCTACGAGCAGTACTTC,CASSLGTSAYEQYF
-,TRBJ2-1,14,-,TRBV5-1,TGCGCCAGCAGCTTTCAGAACGGGAACAATGAGCAGTTCTTC,CASSFQNGNNEQFF
-,TRBJ2-7,14,TRBD1,TRBV7-9,TGTGCCAGCAGCCCACAGGGGTCCAACTACGAGCAGTACTTC,CASSPQGSNYEQYF
-,TRBJ2-7,12,-,TRBV11-2,TGTGCCAGCAGTTCGTGGTCGGGGGAGCAGTACTTC,CASSSWSGEQYF
-,TRBJ1-6,15,-,TRBV7-2,TGTGCCAGCAGCTTAGGCCTAACCTATAATTCACCCCTCCACTTT,CASSLGLTYNSPLHF
-,TRBJ2-7,13,-,TRBV29-1,TGCAGCGTATGGACAGAGGCCACCTACGAGCAGTACTTC,CSVWTEATYEQYF
-,TRBJ2-5,15,TRBD2,TRBV9,TGTGCCAGCAGCTCCCCCTGGGGGGGTTCGGAGACCCAGTACTTC,CASSSPWGGSETQYF
-,TRBJ1-4,17,-,TRBV7-2,TGTGCCAGCAGCTTAACTTTCGGAGGGCATTTGCGGGAAAAACTGTTTTTT,CASSLTFGGHLREKLFF
-,TRBJ1-1,14,-,TRBV10-1,TGCGCCAGCAGTGAAGACCCACAGGGAACTGAAGCTTTCTTT,CASSEDPQGTEAFF
-,TRBJ1-2,15,-,TRBV28,TGTGCCAGCAGGCATACAACCGGGACATTCTATGGCTACACCTTC,CASRHTTGTFYGYTF
-,TRBJ2-7,16,TRBD2,TRBV7-9,TGTGCCAGCAGCTTTAGTCCTGGTCGGGGGGCCTACGAGCAGTACTTC,CASSFSPGRGAYEQYF
-,TRBJ2-7,14,-,TRBV7-8,TGTGCCAGCAGCTTACTAAGAGGGGCCCACGAGCAGTACTTC,CASSLLRGAHEQYF
-,TRBJ2-7,14,-,TRBV4-3,TGCGCCAGCAGCCAGGGTCTCGGCCCCTACGAGCAGTACTTC,CASSQGLGPYEQYF
-,TRBJ1-4,13,-,TRBV7-7,TGTGCCAGCAGCGCGGGGGTTGGGGAAAAACTGTTTTTT,CASSAGVGEKLFF
once,TRBJ1-2,15,TRBD1,TRBV7-9,TGTGCCAGCAGCTCCCCGGACAGGAGATACTATGGCTACACCTTC,CASSSPDRRYYGYTF
-,TRBJ2-2,14,-,TRBV7-8,TGTGCCAGTGACGGGGGAACCCCCACCGGGGAGCTGTTTTTT,CASDGGTPTGELFF
-,TRBJ2-5,14,-,TRBV7-9,TGTGCCAGCATGGGGTGGGGGCCCCAAGAGACCCAGTACTTC,CASMGWGPQETQYF
-,TRBJ1-2,14,-,TRBV7-9,TGTGCCAGCAGCTCAGCCGGGGGGAACTATGGCTACACCTTC,CASSSAGGNYGYTF
few,TRBJ2-1,16,-,TRBV11-2,TGTGCCAGCAGATATTCGACAGGAGCCACTGGCAATGAGCAGTTCTTC,CASRYSTGATGNEQFF
-,TRBJ2-6,15,-,TRBV19,TGTGCCAGTAGTATCTTTCACTCTGGGGCCAACGTCCTGACTTTC,CASSIFHSGANVLTF
-,TRBJ2-1,15,TRBD2,TRBV9,TGTGCCAGCAGCTCCAGCGGGGACTCCTACAATGAGCAGTTCTTC,CASSSSGDSYNEQFF
-,TRBJ2-7,14,-,TRBV10-1,TGCGCCAGCAGTGAGTCTTCACAGAGCGCCGAGCAGTACTTC,CASSESSQSAEQYF